The rows below give T cell receptor beta chains drawn from one sample of a study of Ad26.COV2.S vaccination and SARS-CoV-2 variants. Sequencing was performed with immunoSEQ multiplex PCR; in TCRdb, only in-frame clones are kept and a portion is missing. The sample contains some 640,000 clones, approximately 88% of which appear only once. The sample was peripheral blood, taken in a trial of Ad26.COV2.S vaccine versus placebo. The receptors come from a person aged 18 to 59 who received the Ad26.COV2.S COVID-19 vaccine or a placebo. CDR3s include the opening cysteine and the closing phenylalanine or tryptophan. Each record gives: CDR3 length, J gene, D gene, V gene, clone size, CDR3 protein, CDR3 DNA. The D gene is left open where the match is weak. For some rows the clone size is stated as once, few or many, or as a class when expanded; others skip it.

12	TRBJ2-5	NA	TRBV6-6	NA	CASSGAQETQYF	TGTGCCTCGTCGGGCGCCCAAGAGACCCAGTACTTC
14	TRBJ2-3	NA	TRBV11-3	NA	CASSFRGGTDTQYF	TGTGCCAGCAGCTTCCGGGGAGGCACAGATACGCAGTATTTT
14	TRBJ2-3	TRBD1	TRBV7-2	NA	CASSSEQGADTQYF	TGTGCCAGCAGCTCGGAACAGGGGGCAGATACGCAGTATTTT
19	TRBJ1-6	TRBD1	TRBV3-1/TRBV3-2	NA	CASSPISSGTGTYNSPLHF	TGTGCCAGCAGCCCGATCAGTTCCGGGACAGGGACCTATAATTCACCCCTCCACTTT
15	TRBJ1-2	TRBD1	TRBV5-6	NA	CASSRTGGINYGYTF	TGTGCCAGCAGCCGGACAGGGGGCATCAACTATGGCTACACCTTC
14	TRBJ2-3	NA	TRBV5-5	NA	CASSDPAGTDTQYF	TGTGCCAGCAGCGACCCAGCGGGCACAGATACGCAGTATTTT
14	TRBJ1-2	NA	TRBV19	NA	CASRPHREEYGYTF	TGTGCCAGCCGTCCGCACAGGGAAGAGTATGGCTACACCTTC
14	TRBJ2-7	TRBD1	TRBV6-5	once	CASSYGTGPYEQYF	TGTGCCAGCAGTTACGGGACAGGGCCCTACGAGCAGTACTTC
14	TRBJ2-1	TRBD1	TRBV7-6	NA	CASSFGTGHNEQFF	TGTGCCAGCAGCTTCGGGACAGGGCACAATGAGCAGTTCTTC
14	TRBJ1-5	NA	TRBV10-1	NA	CASSPGRTLRPQHF	TGCGCCAGCTCTCCGGGACGGACTTTACGGCCCCAGCATTTT
12	TRBJ2-1	NA	TRBV10-1	NA	CASSEFGQEQFF	TGCGCCAGCAGTGAGTTTGGACAGGAGCAGTTCTTC
17	TRBJ1-1	NA	TRBV5-6	NA	CASSRKYTGGRDTEAFF	TGTGCCAGCAGCAGAAAATACACAGGCGGGAGAGACACTGAAGCTTTCTTT